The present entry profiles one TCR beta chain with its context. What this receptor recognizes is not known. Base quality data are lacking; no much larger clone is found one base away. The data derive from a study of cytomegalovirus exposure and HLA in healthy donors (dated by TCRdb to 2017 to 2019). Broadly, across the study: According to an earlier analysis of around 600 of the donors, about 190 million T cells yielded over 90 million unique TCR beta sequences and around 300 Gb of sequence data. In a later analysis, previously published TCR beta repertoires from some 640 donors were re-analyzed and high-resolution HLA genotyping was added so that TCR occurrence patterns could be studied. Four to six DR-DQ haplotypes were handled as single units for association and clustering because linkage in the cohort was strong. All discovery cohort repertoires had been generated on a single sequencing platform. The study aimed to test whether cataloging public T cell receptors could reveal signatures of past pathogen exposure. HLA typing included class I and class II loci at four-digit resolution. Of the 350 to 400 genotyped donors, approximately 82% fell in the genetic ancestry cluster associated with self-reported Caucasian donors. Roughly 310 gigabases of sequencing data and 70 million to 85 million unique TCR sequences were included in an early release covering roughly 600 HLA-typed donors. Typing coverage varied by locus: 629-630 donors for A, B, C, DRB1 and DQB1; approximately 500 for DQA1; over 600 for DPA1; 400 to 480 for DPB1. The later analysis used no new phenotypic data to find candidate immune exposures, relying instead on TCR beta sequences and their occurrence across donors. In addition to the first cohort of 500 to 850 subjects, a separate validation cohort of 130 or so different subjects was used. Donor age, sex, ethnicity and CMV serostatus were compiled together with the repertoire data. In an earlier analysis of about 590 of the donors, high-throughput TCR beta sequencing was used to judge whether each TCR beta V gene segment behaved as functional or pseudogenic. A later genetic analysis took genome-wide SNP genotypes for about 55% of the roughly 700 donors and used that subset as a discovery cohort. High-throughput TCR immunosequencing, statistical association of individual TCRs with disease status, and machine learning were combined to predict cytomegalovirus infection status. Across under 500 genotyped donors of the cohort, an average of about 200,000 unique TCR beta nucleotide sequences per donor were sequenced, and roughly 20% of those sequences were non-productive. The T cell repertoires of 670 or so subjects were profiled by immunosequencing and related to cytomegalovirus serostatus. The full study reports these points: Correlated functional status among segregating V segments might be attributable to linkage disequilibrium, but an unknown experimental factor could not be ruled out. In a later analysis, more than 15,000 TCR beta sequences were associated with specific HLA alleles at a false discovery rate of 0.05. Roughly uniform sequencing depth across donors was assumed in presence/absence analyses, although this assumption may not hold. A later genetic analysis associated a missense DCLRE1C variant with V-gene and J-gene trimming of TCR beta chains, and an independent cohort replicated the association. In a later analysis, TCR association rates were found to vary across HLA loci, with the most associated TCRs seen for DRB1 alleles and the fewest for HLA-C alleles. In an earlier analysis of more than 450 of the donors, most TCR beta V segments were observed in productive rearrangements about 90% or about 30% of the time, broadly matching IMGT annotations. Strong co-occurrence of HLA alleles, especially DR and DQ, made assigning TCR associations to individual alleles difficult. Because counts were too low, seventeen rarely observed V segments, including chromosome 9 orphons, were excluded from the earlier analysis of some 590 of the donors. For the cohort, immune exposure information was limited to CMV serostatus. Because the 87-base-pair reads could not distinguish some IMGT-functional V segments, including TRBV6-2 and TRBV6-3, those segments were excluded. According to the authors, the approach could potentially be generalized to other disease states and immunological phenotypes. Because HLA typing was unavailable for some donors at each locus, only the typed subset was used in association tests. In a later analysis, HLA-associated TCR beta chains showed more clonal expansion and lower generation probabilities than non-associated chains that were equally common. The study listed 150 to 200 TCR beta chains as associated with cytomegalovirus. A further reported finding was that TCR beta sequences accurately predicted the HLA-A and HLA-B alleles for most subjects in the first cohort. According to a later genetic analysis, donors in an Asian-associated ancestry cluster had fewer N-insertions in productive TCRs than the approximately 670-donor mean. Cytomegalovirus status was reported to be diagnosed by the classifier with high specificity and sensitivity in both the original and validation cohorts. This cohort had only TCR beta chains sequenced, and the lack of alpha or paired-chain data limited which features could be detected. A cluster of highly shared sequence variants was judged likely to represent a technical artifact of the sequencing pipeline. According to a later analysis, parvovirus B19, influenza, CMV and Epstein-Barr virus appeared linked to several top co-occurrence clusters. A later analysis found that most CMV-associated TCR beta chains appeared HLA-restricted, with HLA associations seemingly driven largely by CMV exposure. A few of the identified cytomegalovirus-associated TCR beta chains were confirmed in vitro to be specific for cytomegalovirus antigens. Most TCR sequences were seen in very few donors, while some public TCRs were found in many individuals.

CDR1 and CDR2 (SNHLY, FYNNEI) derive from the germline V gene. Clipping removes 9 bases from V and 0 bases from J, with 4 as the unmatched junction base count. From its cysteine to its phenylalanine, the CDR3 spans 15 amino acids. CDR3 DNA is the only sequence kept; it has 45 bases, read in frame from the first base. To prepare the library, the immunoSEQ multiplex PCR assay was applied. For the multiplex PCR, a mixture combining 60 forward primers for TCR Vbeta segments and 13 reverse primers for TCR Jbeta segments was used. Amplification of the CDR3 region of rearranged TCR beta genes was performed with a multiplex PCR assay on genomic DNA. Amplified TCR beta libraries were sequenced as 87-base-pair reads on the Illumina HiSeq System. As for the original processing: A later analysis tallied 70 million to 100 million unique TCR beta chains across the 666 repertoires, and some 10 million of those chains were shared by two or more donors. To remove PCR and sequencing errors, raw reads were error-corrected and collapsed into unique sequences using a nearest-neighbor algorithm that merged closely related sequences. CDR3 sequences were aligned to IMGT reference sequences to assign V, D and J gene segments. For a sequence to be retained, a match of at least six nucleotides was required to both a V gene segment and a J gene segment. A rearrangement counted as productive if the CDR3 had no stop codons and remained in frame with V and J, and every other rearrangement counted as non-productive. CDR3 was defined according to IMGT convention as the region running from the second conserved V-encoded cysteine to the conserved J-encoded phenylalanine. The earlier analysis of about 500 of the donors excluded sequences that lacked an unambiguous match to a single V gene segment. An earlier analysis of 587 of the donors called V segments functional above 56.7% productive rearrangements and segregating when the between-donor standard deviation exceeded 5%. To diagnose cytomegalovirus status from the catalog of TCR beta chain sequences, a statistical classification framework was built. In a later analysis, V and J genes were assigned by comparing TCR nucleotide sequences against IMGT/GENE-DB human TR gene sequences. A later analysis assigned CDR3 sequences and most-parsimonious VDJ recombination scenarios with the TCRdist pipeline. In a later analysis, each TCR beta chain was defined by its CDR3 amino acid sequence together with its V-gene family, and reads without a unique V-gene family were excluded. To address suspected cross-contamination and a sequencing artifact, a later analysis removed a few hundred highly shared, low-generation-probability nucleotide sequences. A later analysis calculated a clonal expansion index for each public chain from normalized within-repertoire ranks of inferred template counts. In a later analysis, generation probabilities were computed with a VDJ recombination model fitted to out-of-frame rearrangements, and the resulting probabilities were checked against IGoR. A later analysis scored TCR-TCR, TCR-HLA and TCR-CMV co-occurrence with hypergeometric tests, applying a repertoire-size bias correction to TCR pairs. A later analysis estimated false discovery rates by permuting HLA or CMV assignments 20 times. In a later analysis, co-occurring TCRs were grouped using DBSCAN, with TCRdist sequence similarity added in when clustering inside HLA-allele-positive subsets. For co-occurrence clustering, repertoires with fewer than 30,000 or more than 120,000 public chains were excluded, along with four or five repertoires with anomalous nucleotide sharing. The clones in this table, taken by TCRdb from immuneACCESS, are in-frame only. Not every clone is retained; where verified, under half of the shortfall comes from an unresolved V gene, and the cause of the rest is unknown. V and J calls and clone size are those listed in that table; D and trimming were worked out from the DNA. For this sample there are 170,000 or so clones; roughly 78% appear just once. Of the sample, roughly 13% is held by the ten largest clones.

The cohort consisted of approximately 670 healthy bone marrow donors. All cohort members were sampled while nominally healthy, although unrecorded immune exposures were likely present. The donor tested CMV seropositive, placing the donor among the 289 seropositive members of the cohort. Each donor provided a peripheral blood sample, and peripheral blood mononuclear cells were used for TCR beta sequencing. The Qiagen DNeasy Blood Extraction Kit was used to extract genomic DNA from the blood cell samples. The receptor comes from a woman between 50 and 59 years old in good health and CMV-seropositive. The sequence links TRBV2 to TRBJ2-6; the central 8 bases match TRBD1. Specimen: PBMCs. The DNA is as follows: TGTGCCAGTGGACAGGGATTCTCTGGGGCCAACGTCCTGACTTTC. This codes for CASGQGFSGANVLTF.